This T cell receptor beta chain comes out of a study of regulatory T cells in long-lasting Graves disease. Study observations and caveats: The analysis examined peripheral blood only and excluded thyroid tissue. Authors noted too few samples as a limitation.

Libraries of TCR beta came from iRepertoire HTBI primers plus Arm-PCR of CDR3 regions. TCRdb recomputed calls from the multiplex PCR reads with MiXCR, one row per CDR3 protein. The sample includes fewer than 650,000 distinct CDR3 sequences, 16% of them seen just once. There are many counts of this clonotype. The antigen is undetermined. Trimming cost V 3 bases and J 4 bases, with 7 bases left between them. The germline V gene encodes CDR1 LGHDT and CDR2 YNNKEL (reference sequence). This CDR3 has 13 residues. Noted time point: newly diagnosed GD, antithyroid drugs for less than 3 months. The authors made the TCR library using RNA they extracted from PBMCs. Into tubes containing EDTA, approximately 9 milliliters of peripheral blood were drawn. The same sample was also used in a study of T cells in Graves' hyperthyroidism and ophthalmopathy. This second study says: In the first-round RT-PCR of the TCR CDR3, the HTBI primer set was used.

The source material was peripheral blood mononuclear cells (PBMCs), sampled at new diagnosis, from a patient treated with antithyroid drugs. The sequence was collected from a woman aged 25-40 years with Graves disease. V usage is TRBV3-1 and J usage is TRBJ2-1; perhaps TRBD1 as D (5 bases). The DNA for the CDR3 is TGTGCCAGCAGCCATGGGGCGTACAATGAGCAGTTCTTC. Amino acid sequence: CASSHGAYNEQFF.